The present TCR beta chain was sequenced within a study of T cell repertoires and HLA-DP antigens. Negative selection yielded untouched CD4+ T cells of average 97.7% purity. CD4+ T cells were isolated untouched, around 98% pure. The germline V gene encodes CDR1 SEHNR and CDR2 FQNEAQ (reference sequence). The CDR3 covers 13 residues. With 5 bases removed from V and 12 bases from J, the gap between germline ends came to 17 bases. Of note for this clone: What it recognizes is unknown.

Assay: immunoSEQ multiplex PCR; the TCRdb copy retains only in-frame clones and omits some. The sample records almost 90,000 clones, about 89% being singletons. Source material: CD4+ T cells from PBMCs. The chain combines TRBV7-9 with TRBJ1-5; tentative D call: TRBD1 (6 bases). The origin of this receptor is a man in his fifties or sixties in good health and CMV-seronegative. For the CDR3, the DNA is TGTGCCAGCAGCGGAACGGGGGCCCAGGGCCAGCATTTT. Its translation is CASSGTGAQGQHF.